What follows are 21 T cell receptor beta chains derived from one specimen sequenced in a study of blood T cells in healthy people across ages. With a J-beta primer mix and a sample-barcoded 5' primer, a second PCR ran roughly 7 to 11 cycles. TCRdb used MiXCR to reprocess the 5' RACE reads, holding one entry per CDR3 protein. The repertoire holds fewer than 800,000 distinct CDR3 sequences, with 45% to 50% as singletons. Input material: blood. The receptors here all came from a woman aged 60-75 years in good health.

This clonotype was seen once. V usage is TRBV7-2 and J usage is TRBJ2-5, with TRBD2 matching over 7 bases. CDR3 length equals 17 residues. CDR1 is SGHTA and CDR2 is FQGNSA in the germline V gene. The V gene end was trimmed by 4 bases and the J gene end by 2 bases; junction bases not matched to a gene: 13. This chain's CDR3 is CASSSKMGGGAQETQYF. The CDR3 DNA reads TGTGCCAGCAGCTCCAAAATGGGCGGGGGTGCGCAAGAGACCCAGTACTTC.

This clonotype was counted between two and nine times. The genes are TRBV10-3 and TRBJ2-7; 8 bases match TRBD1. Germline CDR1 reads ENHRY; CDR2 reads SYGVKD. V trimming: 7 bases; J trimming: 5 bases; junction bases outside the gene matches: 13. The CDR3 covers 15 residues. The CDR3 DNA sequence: TGTGCCATCACCATCACAGGGGGAAATTCGAACGAGCAGTACTTC. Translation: CAITITGGNSNEQYF.

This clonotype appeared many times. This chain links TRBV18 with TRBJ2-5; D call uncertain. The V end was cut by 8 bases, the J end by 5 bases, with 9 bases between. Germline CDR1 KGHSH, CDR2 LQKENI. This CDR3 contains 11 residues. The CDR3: CASSPVETQYF. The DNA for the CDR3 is TGTGCCAGCAGCCCCGTTGAGACCCAGTACTTC.

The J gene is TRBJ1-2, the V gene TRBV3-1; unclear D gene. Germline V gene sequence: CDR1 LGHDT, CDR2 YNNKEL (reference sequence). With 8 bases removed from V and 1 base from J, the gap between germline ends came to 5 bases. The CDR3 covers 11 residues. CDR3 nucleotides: TGTGCCAGCGGTCATAACTATGGCTACACCTTC. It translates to CASGHNYGYTF. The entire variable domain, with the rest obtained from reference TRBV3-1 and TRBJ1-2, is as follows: DTAVSQTPKYLVTQMGNDKSIKCEQNLGHDTMYWYKQDSKKFLKIMFSYNNKELIINETVPNRFSPKSPDKAHLNLHINSLELGDSAVYFCASGHNYGYTFGSGTRLTVV.

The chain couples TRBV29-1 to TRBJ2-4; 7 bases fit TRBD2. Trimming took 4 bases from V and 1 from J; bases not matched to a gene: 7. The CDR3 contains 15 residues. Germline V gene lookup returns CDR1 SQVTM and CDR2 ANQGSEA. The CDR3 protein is CSVGWGGTAKNIQYF. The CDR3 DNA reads TGCAGCGTTGGGTGGGGGGGAACGGCCAAAAACATTCAGTACTTC.

The CDR3 sequence: CASSTQGSYEQYF. In DNA form, the CDR3 reads TGTGCCAGCAGCACACAGGGTTCCTACGAGCAGTACTTC. The chain employs TRBV7-2 and TRBJ2-7, with a tentative D call TRBD1 (6 bases). CDR3 length equals 13 residues. CDR1 is SGHTA and CDR2 is FQGNSA in the germline V gene. Trimming took 5 bases from V and 1 from J, leaving 9 bases between them. The entire variable domain, with the rest obtained from reference TRBV7-2 and TRBJ2-7, is as follows: GAGVSQSPSNKVTEKGKDVELRCDPISGHTALYWYRQSLGQGLEFLIYFQGNSAPDKSGLPSDRFSAERTGGSVSTLTIQRTQQEDSAVYLCASSTQGSYEQYFGPGTRLTVT.

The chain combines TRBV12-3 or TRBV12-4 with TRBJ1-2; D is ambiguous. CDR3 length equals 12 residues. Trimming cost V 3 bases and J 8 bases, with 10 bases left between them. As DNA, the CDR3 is TGTGCCAGCAGTTTTGGGGTTTGGGGCTACACCTTC. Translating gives CASSFGVWGYTF.

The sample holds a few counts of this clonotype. The CDR3 DNA sequence: TGCGCCAGCAGCTTTTACGGTCAGGCGAACACCGGGGAGCTGTTTTTT. Translating it yields CASSFYGQANTGELFF. This sequence joins TRBV5-1 and TRBJ2-2; D not resolved. The CDR3 consists of 16 residues. Trimming took off 2 bases at V and 0 bases at J, with 11 bases between the two ends. The V gene's germline CDR1 is SGHRS and CDR2 YFSETQ.

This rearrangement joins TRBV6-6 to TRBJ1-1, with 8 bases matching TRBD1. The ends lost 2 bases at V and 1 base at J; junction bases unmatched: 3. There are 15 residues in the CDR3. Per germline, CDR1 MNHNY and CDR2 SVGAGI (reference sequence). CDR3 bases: TGTGCCAGCAGTTACGATGGGACAGGGAACACTGAAGCTTTCTTT. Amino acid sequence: CASSYDGTGNTEAFF.

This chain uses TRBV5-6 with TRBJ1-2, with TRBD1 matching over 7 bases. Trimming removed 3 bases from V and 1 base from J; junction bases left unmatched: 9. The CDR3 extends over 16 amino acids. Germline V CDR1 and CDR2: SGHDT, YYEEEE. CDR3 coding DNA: TGTGCCAGCAGCTCGGTCCCGGGACAGTTTAACTATGGCTACACCTTC. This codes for CASSSVPGQFNYGYTF.

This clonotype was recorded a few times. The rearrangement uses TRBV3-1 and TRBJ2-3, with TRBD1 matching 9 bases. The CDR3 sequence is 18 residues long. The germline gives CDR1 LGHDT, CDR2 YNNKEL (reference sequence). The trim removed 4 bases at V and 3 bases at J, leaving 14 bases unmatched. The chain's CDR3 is CASSLGAGTGIGTDTQYF. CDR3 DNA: TGTGCCAGCAGCCTCGGAGCCGGGACAGGGATCGGTACAGATACGCAGTATTTT.

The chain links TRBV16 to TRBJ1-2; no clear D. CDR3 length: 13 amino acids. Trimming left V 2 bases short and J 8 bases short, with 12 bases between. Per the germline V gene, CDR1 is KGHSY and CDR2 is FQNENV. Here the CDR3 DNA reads TGTGCCAGCAGCCAAGTCTCGGCATCGGGCTACACCTTC. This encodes CASSQVSASGYTF.

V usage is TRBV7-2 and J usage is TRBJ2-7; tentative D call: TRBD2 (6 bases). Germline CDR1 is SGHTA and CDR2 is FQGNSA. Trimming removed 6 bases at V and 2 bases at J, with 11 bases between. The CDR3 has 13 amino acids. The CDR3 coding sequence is TGTGCCAGCAGAAGGGGACTTGCCTACGAGCAGTACTTC. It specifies CASRRGLAYEQYF.

The CDR3 spells CASSYQGADSPLHF. Written as DNA, the CDR3 is TGTGCCAGCAGTTACCAGGGGGCCGATTCACCCCTCCACTTT. The J gene is TRBJ1-6, the V gene TRBV6-6; 8 bases are shared with TRBD1. J lost 8 bases, V lost 2 bases, and 2 bases had no gene match. In germline, CDR1 is MNHNY, CDR2 SVGAGI (reference sequence). The CDR3 covers 14 residues.

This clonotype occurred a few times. This CDR3 is CASSAYYQGATYEQYF. CDR3 sequence (DNA): TGCGCCAGCAGCGCCTACTACCAGGGGGCAACCTACGAGCAGTACTTC. J is TRBJ2-7 and V is TRBV5-1; 8 bases are a match to TRBD1. Unmatched junction bases numbered 11, after V lost 4 bases and J lost 2 bases. Germline assignment: CDR1 SGHRS and CDR2 YFSETQ. The length of the CDR3 is 16 residues.

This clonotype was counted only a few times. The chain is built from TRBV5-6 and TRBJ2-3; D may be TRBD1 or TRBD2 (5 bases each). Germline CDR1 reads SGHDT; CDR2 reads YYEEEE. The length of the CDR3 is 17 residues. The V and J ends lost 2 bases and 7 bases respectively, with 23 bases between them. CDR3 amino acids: CASSFLGSSRDPHTQYF. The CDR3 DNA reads TGTGCCAGCAGCTTTTTAGGGTCTAGTCGGGACCCACATACGCAGTATTTT. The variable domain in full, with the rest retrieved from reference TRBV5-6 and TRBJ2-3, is DAGVTQSPTHLIKTRGQQVTLRCSPKSGHDTVSWYQQALGQGPQFIFQYYEEEERQRGNFPDRFSGHQFPNYSSELNVNALLLGDSALYLCASSFLGSSRDPHTQYFGPGTRLTVL.

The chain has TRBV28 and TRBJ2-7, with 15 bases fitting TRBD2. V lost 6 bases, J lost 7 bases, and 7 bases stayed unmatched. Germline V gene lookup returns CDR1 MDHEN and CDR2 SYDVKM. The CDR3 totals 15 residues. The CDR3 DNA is TGTGCCAGCAGCAGGACTAGCGGGAGGGCCGGTGAGCAGTACTTC. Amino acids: CASSRTSGRAGEQYF.

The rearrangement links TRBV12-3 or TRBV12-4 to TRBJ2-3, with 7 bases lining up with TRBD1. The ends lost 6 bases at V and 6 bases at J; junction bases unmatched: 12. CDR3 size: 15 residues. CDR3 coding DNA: TGTGCCAGCAGGGGACAGTCCATTAGTACGGATACGCAGTATTTT. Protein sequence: CASRGQSISTDTQYF.

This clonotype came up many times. The chain's CDR3 is CSVVTVTDTQYF. The DNA for the CDR3 is TGCAGCGTTGTCACAGTCACAGATACGCAGTATTTT. The rearrangement joins TRBV29-1 to TRBJ2-3; unclear D gene. The V gene lost 4 bases and the J gene lost 2 bases, with 7 bases spanning the gap. The CDR3 has 12 residues. The V gene's germline CDR1 is SQVTM and CDR2 ANQGSEA.

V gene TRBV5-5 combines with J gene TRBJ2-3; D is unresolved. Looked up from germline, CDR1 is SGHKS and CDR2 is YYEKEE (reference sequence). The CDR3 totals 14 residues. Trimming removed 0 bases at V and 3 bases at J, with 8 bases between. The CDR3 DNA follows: TGTGCCAGCAGCTTGGAACTTTTAACAGATACGCAGTATTTT. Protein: CASSLELLTDTQYF. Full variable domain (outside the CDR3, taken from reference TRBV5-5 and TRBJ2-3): DAGVTQSPTHLIKTRGQQVTLRCSPISGHKSVSWYQQVLGQGPQFIFQYYEKEERGRGNFPDRFSARQFPNYSSELNVNALLLGDSALYLCASSLELLTDTQYFGPGTRLTVL.

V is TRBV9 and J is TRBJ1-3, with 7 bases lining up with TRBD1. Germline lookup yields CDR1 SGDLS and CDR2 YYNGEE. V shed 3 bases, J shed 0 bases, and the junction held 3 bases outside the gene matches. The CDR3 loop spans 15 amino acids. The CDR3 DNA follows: TGTGCCAGCAGCGGAGGGACAGCCTCTGGAAACACCATATATTTT. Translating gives CASSGGTASGNTIYF.